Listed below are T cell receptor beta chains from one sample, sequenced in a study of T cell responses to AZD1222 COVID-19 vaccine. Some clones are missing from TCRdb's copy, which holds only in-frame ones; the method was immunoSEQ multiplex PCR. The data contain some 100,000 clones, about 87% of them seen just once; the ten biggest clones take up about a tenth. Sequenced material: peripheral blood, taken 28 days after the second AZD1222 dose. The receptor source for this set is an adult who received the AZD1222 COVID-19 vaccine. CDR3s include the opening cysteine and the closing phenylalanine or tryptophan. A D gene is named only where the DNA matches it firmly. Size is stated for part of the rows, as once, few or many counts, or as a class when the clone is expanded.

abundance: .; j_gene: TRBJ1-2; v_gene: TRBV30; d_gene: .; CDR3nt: TGTGCCTGGAGTGTACGCGGCAGGGGAACCGGCTACACCTTC; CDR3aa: CAWSVRGRGTGYTF
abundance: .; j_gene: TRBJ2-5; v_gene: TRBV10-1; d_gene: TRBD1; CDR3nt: TGCGCCAGCAGCGGACAGGTCCAAGAGACCCAGTACTTC; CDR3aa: CASSGQVQETQYF
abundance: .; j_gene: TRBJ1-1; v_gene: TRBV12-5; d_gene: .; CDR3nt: TGTGCTAGTGGTGAAACAGTCATGAACACTGAAGCTTTCTTT; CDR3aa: CASGETVMNTEAFF
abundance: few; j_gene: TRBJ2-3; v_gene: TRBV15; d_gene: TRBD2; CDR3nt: TGTGCCACCAGCCAACGACTAGCGGGAGGAGCAGATACGCAGTATTTT; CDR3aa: CATSQRLAGGADTQYF
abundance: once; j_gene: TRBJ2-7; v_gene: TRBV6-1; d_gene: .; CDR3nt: TGTGCCAGCAGTGAAGCACATGGGGGCTACGAGCAGTACTTC; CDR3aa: CASSEAHGGYEQYF
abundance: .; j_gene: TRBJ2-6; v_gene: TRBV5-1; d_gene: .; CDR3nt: TGCGCCAGCAGCTCCGGGTCTGGGGCCAACGTCCTGACTTTC; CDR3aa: CASSSGSGANVLTF
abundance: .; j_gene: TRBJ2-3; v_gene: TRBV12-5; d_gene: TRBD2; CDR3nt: TGTGCTAGTGGCCAGACTAGCGGACCCACAGATACGCAGTATTTT; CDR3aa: CASGQTSGPTDTQYF
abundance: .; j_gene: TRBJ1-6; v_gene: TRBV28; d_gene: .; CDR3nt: TGTGCCAGCAGTTTCAGGACTATGAGCTCCTATAATTCACCCCTCCACTTT; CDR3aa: CASSFRTMSSYNSPLHF
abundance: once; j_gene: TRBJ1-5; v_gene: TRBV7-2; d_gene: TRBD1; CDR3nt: TGTGCCAGCAGCTTGACAGGGCAGAATCAGCCCCAGCATTTT; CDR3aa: CASSLTGQNQPQHF
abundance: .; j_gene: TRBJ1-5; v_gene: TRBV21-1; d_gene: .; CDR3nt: TGTGCCAGCAGAAACGTCTCGGTTGCTCGGCAGCCCCAGCATTTT; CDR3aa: CASRNVSVARQPQHF
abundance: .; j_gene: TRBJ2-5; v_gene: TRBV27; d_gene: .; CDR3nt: TGTGCCAGCAGTCCGGAGGACATCCAAGAGACCCAGTACTTC; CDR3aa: CASSPEDIQETQYF
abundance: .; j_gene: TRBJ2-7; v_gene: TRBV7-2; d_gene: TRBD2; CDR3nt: TGTGCCAGCAGCTTAGATGCGGGAGGGTCGTTCGAGCAGTACTTC; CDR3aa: CASSLDAGGSFEQYF
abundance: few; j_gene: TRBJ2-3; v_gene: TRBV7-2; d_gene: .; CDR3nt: TGTGCCAGCAGCTCCCGTTGGGGAGCCCCTGGTGGCACAGATACGCAGTATTTT; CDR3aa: CASSSRWGAPGGTDTQYF
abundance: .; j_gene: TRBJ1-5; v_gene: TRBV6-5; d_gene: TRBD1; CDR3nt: TGTGCCAGCAAATCAGGGGGGGGCAATCAGCCCCAGCATTTT; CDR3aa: CASKSGGGNQPQHF
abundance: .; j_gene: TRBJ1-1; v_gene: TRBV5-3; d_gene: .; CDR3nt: TGTGCCAGAAGCTTTAAACAGGGCAAAAAAGCTTTCTTT; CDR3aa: CARSFKQGKKAFF
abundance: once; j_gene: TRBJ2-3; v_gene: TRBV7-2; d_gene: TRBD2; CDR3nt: TGTGCCAGCAGCTTAGTATATCGACTAGCGGGGGGGTACACAGATACGCAGTATTTT; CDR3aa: CASSLVYRLAGGYTDTQYF
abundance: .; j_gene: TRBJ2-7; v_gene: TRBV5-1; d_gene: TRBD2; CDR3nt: TGCGCCAGCAGCTTGAATTTCTGGGCTAGCGGGGCCTACGAGCAGTACTTC; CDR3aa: CASSLNFWASGAYEQYF
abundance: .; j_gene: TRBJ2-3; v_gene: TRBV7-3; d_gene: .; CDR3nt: TGTGCCAGCAGCTTAGCTCCCGCAACAGATACGCAGTATTTT; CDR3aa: CASSLAPATDTQYF
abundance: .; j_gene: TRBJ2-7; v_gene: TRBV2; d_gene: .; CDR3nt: TGTGCCAGCAGGGGTAGGACAGTCAGCCTAACCTACGAGCAGTACTTC; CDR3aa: CASRGRTVSLTYEQYF
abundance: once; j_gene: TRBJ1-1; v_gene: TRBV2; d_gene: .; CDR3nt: TGTGCCAGCTGGACAGTGAGGTACACTGAAGCTTTCTTT; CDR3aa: CASWTVRYTEAFF
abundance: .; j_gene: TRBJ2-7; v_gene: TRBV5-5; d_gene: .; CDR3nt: TGTGCCAGCAGCTTCAGGACTCTCGAGATGGGCGAGCAGTACTTC; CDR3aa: CASSFRTLEMGEQYF
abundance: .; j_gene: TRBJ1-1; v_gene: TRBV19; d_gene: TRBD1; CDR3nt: TGTGCCAGTAGTTCGACCCAAGAGGGGGCAAGAGAAGCTTTCTTT; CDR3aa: CASSSTQEGAREAFF
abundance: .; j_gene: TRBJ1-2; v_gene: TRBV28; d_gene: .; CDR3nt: TGTGCCAGCAGTTCCAGGACAGAGCCTTATGGCTACACCTTC; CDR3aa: CASSSRTEPYGYTF
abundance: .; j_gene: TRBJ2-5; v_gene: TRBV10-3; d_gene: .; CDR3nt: TGTGCCGTTAGCGTGGAGGTCGGGGAGACCCAGTACTTC; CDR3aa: CAVSVEVGETQYF
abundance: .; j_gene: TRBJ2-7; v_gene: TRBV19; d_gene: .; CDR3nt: TGTGCCACCACCGGGACTCCGAACATTTACGAGCAGTACTTC; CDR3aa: CATTGTPNIYEQYF
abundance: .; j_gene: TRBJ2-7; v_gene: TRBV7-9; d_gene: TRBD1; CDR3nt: TGTGCCAGCAGCAGCTTACCGTCGACAGGGGGATTTTCCTCCTACGAGCAGTACTTC; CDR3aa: CASSSLPSTGGFSSYEQYF